What follows are 22 T cell receptor beta chains derived from one specimen sequenced in a study of CD8+CD57+ T cells in acquired aplastic anemia. Genomic DNA, serving as template, underwent TCR beta VDJ and CDR3 profiling. TCRdb re-analysed the reads in MiXCR, keeping a single row per CDR3 protein. The table records 350,000 to 450,000 distinct CDR3 sequences, 65% to 75% of them present only once. The sample taken for sequencing was sorted CD4+, CD8+, or CD8+CD57+ T cells (not recorded which) from PBMCs. These receptors all stem from a human donor in good health, serving as a control.

This clonotype was counted between two and nine times. V and J are TRBV10-1 and TRBJ2-3; perhaps TRBD2 as D (6 bases). V was clipped by 2 bases and J by 6 bases, with 9 bases between them. From germline, CDR1 is WNHNN and CDR2 SYGVQD (reference sequence). This CDR3 comprises 13 residues. This CDR3 reads CASSEREWDTQYF. Written as DNA, the CDR3 is TGCGCCAGCAGTGAGCGGGAGTGGGATACGCAGTATTTT.

The V gene is TRBV19, the J gene TRBJ2-5, with 8 bases lining up with TRBD1. The J segment lost 3 bases and the V segment lost 6 bases, leaving 6 bases of the junction unmatched. Germline loops: CDR1 LNHDA, CDR2 SQIVND (reference sequence). The CDR3 sequence is 14 residues long. CDR3 nucleotides: TGTGCCAGTAGAAAACCGGGACAGGAAGAGACCCAGTACTTC. Translating gives CASRKPGQEETQYF. Combining the CDR3 with reference TRBV19 and TRBJ2-5 gives the whole variable domain DGGITQSPKYLFRKEGQNVTLSCEQNLNHDAMYWYRQDPGQGLRLIYYSQIVNDFQKGDIAEGYSVSREKKESFPLTVTSAQKNPTAFYLCASRKPGQEETQYFGPGTRLLVL.

The rearrangement links TRBV2 to TRBJ2-3; the match to TRBD1 covers 9 bases. Germline CDR1 is SNHLY and CDR2 is FYNNEI. The CDR3 is 15 residues long. Trimming at V came to 5 bases and at J to 5 bases, leaving 8 bases not matched to a gene. CDR3 nucleotide sequence: TGTGCCAGCAGTACTCCGGGACAGGGAAGAGATACGCAGTATTTT. Residues: CASSTPGQGRDTQYF.

The V call is TRBV6-5, the J call TRBJ1-4, with no clear D. V dropped 9 bases and J dropped 0 bases, with 17 bases sitting between them. Germline V gene sequence: CDR1 MNHEY, CDR2 SVGAGI. This CDR3 is built from 16 residues. The CDR3 nucleotides read TGTGCCAGTAGGCCCATAGGGCGCGCAACTAATGAAAAACTGTTTTTT. Its translation: CASRPIGRATNEKLFF.

A note on this clonotype: The missing conserved phenylalanine or tryptophan at the end of this CDR3 makes a read error likely. It is unclear where the CDR3 begins or ends on the DNA, so no DNA is shown, and the CDR3 is as TCRdb lists it. The chain has TRBV2 and TRBJ2-2; the DNA was not used to check the table's D call, TRBD2. Germline lookup yields CDR1 SNHLY and CDR2 FYNNEI. From its first to its last residue, the CDR3 has 15 amino acids. The CDR3 reads CASSQRGVVTRYFGS.

As concerns this clonotype: One end of the junction does not line up with germline, which may come from a read error. The chain combines TRBV7-6 with TRBJ1-2, with 7 bases identical to TRBD1. This CDR3 is 15 amino acids long. Germline assignment: CDR1 SGHVS and CDR2 FNYEAQ. The CDR3 nucleotides are TGTGCCAGCAGCCGGGACAGTAAGGGGGCCGGGGGCTTCACCTTC. This gives the protein CASSRDSKGAGGFTF.

The chain uses TRBV7-2 and TRBJ2-1; 8 nucleotides line up with TRBD2. The CDR3 is made up of 16 amino acids. Germline CDR1 and CDR2: SGHTA and FQGNSA. V dropped 5 bases and J dropped 8; count of bases not matched to a gene: 14. The CDR3 nucleotides are TGTGCCAGCAGCGCAGCTGGCGGGGGGCAGGTCGATGAGCAGTTCTTC. Encoded protein: CASSAAGGGQVDEQFF.

Turning to this clonotype: One end of the junction varies from germline; a read error may be responsible. The rearrangement uses TRBV29-1 and TRBJ2-6; 8 bases fit TRBD1. This CDR3 is built from 16 residues. Germline lookup yields CDR1 SQVTM and CDR2 ANQGSEA. CDR3 loop: CSVVPRGPSWANGLTF. Written as DNA, the CDR3 is TGCAGCGTTGTACCCAGGGGGCCCTCTTGGGCCAACGGCCTGACTTTC.

This clonotype was seen ten or more times. This chain links TRBV18 with TRBJ2-7; TRBD1 aligns across 7 bases. Germline trimming cut 6 bases from V and 0 bases from J; bases unmatched to any gene: 5. The V gene's germline CDR1 is KGHSH and CDR2 LQKENI. This CDR3 region has 14 residues. CDR3 in amino acids: CASSGDSSSYEQYF. In DNA form, the CDR3 reads TGTGCCAGCTCGGGGGACAGCAGCTCCTACGAGCAGTACTTC.

The chain combines TRBV29-1 with TRBJ1-2; D is unresolved. The germline V gene has CDR1 SQVTM and CDR2 ANQGSEA. The CDR3 is 16 residues long. The ends were cut back, 4 bases at V and 8 bases at J, with 26 bases in the middle. The CDR3 spells CSVVGSKETVLSGYTF. In DNA, the CDR3 is TGCAGCGTTGTTGGCAGTAAAGAGACGGTCCTTAGCGGCTACACCTTC. Based on the CDR3 plus reference TRBV29-1 and TRBJ1-2, the full variable domain is SAVISQKPSRDICQRGTSLTIQCQVDSQVTMMFWYRQQPGQSLTLIATANQGSEATYESGFVIDKFPISRPNLTFSTLTVSNMSPEDSSIYLCSVVGSKETVLSGYTFGSGTRLTVV.

In this sample, this clonotype turned up a few times. The conserved final phenylalanine or tryptophan is absent from the CDR3, which likely points to a read error. The chain uses TRBV25-1 and TRBJ2-1; TRBD2 matches 7 bases. The CDR3 sequence is 17 residues long. Germline values: CDR1 MGHDK, CDR2 SYGVNS. The junction had 11 bases not matched to a gene; V was cut back by 6 bases and J by 0 bases. In DNA, the CDR3 is TGTGCCAGCAGCTCGGGGGGAAGCGCAAGCTCCTACAATGAGCAGTTCTCC. Translation gives CASSSGGSASSYNEQFS.

The gene calls are TRBV7-9 and TRBJ2-7; 8 bases map to TRBD2. Germline-derived CDR1 and CDR2 are SEHNR and FQNEAQ (reference sequence). This CDR3 is 15 amino acids long. V lost 4 bases and J lost 0; bases outside the gene matches: 5. CDR3: CASSSVAGTSYEQYF. CDR3 DNA sequence: TGTGCCAGCAGCTCGGTAGCGGGAACCTCCTACGAGCAGTACTTC. Full variable domain (remainder filled in from reference TRBV7-9 and TRBJ2-7): DTGVSQNPRHKITKRGQNVTFRCDPISEHNRLYWYRQTLGQGPEFLTYFQNEAQLEKSRLLSDRFSAERPKGSFSTLEIQRTEQGDSAMYLCASSSVAGTSYEQYFGPGTRLTVT.

The chain employs TRBV14 and TRBJ2-5, with 8 bases matching TRBD2. CDR1 is SGHDN, CDR2 FVKESK, per germline. Trimming took 4 bases from V and 7 from J; bases not matched to a gene: 11. CDR3 length equals 15 residues. This chain's CDR3 is CASSRKGLAGGTQYF. In DNA, the CDR3 is TGTGCCAGCAGCCGGAAGGGACTGGCGGGGGGGACCCAGTACTTC.

In its sample, this clonotype was seen once. The chain links TRBV12-3 or TRBV12-4 to TRBJ2-7, with a tentative D call TRBD2 (6 bases). The V end lost 5 bases, the J end lost 5 bases, and 16 bases lay between the germline ends. This CDR3 spans 14 amino acids. CDR3 in DNA: TGTGCCAGCAGTACTAATCCCGGGGGAGACGAGCAGTACTTC. This translates into CASSTNPGGDEQYF.

V is TRBV2 and J is TRBJ2-2; D assignment may be TRBD1 or TRBD2 (5 bases each). Germline lookup yields CDR1 SNHLY and CDR2 FYNNEI. Trimming took off 6 bases at V and 3 bases at J, with 8 bases between the two ends. The CDR3 has 13 residues. The CDR3 is CASRGTHTGELFF. Here the CDR3 DNA reads TGTGCCAGCAGGGGGACCCACACCGGGGAGCTGTTTTTT. Drawing the rest from reference TRBV2 and TRBJ2-2, the complete variable domain is EPEVTQTPSHQVTQMGQEVILRCVPISNHLYFYWYRQILGQKVEFLVSFYNNEISEKSEIFDDQFSVERPDGSNFTLKIRSTKLEDSAMYFCASRGTHTGELFFGEGSRLTVL.

This chain connects TRBV4-3 to TRBJ1-5; 7 bases are shared with TRBD1. V lost 6 bases and J lost 8; bases outside the gene matches: 4. Germline lookup yields CDR1 LGHNA and CDR2 YSLEER. The CDR3 consists of 12 residues. CDR3: CASRTGKEPQHF. In DNA form, the CDR3 reads TGCGCCAGCAGGACAGGGAAAGAGCCCCAGCATTTT.

With regard to this clonotype: This is likely a read error, given that the CDR3 carries no conserved phenylalanine or tryptophan at its end. Here the CDR3 DNA reads TGTGCCAGTAGTCGACATGGGGTGAACAAGCAGTACCTC. Translating it yields CASSRHGVNKQYL. The V and J genes are TRBV19 and TRBJ2-7; no reliable D call. Germline V gene data show CDR1 as LNHDA and CDR2 as SQIVND (reference sequence). The CDR3 is 13 amino acids. The ends were cut back, 5 bases at V and 8 bases at J, with 16 bases in the middle.

Concerning this clonotype itself: The junction shows a germline mismatch at one end, possibly a read error. The chain links TRBV9 to TRBJ1-5, with D unresolved. Per germline, CDR1 SGDLS and CDR2 YYNGEE. The CDR3 is 13 residues long. CDR3 sequence (DNA): TGTGCCAGCAGCGGAGTAGGCCAAGAGACCCAGTACTTT. Translation: CASSGVGQETQYF.

This clonotype was found many times. This sequence joins TRBV10-3 and TRBJ1-2; D is possibly TRBD1 (5 bases). This CDR3 is 13 amino acids long. The germline gives CDR1 ENHRY, CDR2 SYGVKD. V gave up 3 bases and J gave up 8 bases, with 13 bases separating them. CDR3 nucleotide sequence: TGTGCCATCAGTGATTATGGGGCGCGGGGCTACACCTTC. Encoded protein: CAISDYGARGYTF.

The chain has TRBV2 and TRBJ2-5; tentative D call: TRBD2 (5 bases). This CDR3 is built from 11 residues. CDR1 and CDR2 (germline): SNHLY, FYNNEI. With 4 bases removed from V and 13 bases from J, the gap between germline ends came to 13 bases. CDR3 residues: CASSVGETGYF. The CDR3 coding sequence is TGTGCCAGCAGTGTGGGAGAGACCGGGTACTTC.

Many counts were recorded for this clonotype. This chain links TRBV6-1 with TRBJ1-4; D not resolved. Per the germline V gene, CDR1 is MNHNS and CDR2 is SASEGT. V was clipped by 1 base and J by 4 bases, with 4 bases between them. The CDR3 extends over 13 amino acids. The CDR3 DNA follows: TGTGCCAGCAGTGAAGTAATTAATGAAAAACTGTTTTTT. Protein sequence: CASSEVINEKLFF.

This clonotype was observed at least ten times. The chain recombines TRBV19 with TRBJ1-5, with 8 nucleotides matching TRBD1. Looked up from germline, CDR1 is LNHDA and CDR2 is SQIVND (reference sequence). This CDR3 spans 18 amino acids. The ends lost 5 bases at V and 2 bases at J; junction bases unmatched: 14. This CDR3 reads CASSDPRQGAPGNQPQHF. The CDR3 nucleotides read TGTGCCAGTAGTGACCCGAGGCAGGGGGCGCCGGGCAATCAGCCCCAGCATTTT.